The 20 T cell receptor beta chains listed next were all sequenced from one sample in a study of cytomegalovirus exposure and HLA in healthy donors. With 60 Vbeta and 13 Jbeta primers, the PCR was carried out. The assay was immunoSEQ multiplex PCR, and TCRdb's table has in-frame clones only and misses some. The top ten hold roughly 10% of the sample, which has around 110,000 clones, 50% to 70% seen once. Sequencing was performed on PBMCs. The origin of the receptors is a woman in her forties in good health and CMV-seropositive.

The CDR3: CASRTSGDTGELFF. The CDR3 DNA sequence: TGTGCCAGCAGGACTAGCGGGGACACCGGGGAGCTGTTTTTT. V usage is TRBV6-1 and J usage is TRBJ2-2; 11 positions agree with TRBD2. CDR3 length: 14 amino acids. Germline assignment: CDR1 MNHNS and CDR2 SASEGT. J was trimmed by 3 bases and V by 6 bases; bases with no gene match: 0.

The genes are TRBV27 and TRBJ2-1, with D uncertain. This CDR3 comprises 13 residues. Germline V lookup: CDR1 MNHEY, CDR2 SMNVEV (reference sequence). V was clipped by 4 bases and J by 5 bases, with 9 bases between them. In nucleotides, the CDR3 is TGTGCCAGCAGTTACACGAAAGACAATGAGCAGTTCTTC. Translation gives CASSYTKDNEQFF.

The chain joins TRBV27 to TRBJ2-5; D perhaps matches TRBD2 (6 bases). Germline lookup yields CDR1 MNHEY and CDR2 SMNVEV (reference sequence). The CDR3 extends over 15 amino acids. V was cut by 3 bases and J by 4 bases, with 15 bases left in between. The CDR3 nucleotides read TGTGCCAGCAGTTTCCGGGACGGAGGGGCAGAGACCCAGTACTTC. This encodes CASSFRDGGAETQYF.

This clone was observed once. This same CDR3 is encoded by further DNA sequences in the sample. V usage is TRBV6-5 and J usage is TRBJ1-1, with 8 bases aligning to TRBD1. The CDR3 has 14 amino acids. With V trimmed by 2 bases and J by 2 bases, 1 base remained unmatched. Germline V gene sequence: CDR1 MNHEY, CDR2 SVGAGI. CDR3 sequence reads: CASSYGQGNTEAFF. The CDR3 DNA reads TGTGCCAGCAGTTACGGACAGGGCAACACTGAAGCTTTCTTT.

This chain joins TRBV5-1 and TRBJ2-3; no clear D gene. The CDR3 is made up of 14 amino acids. CDR1 is SGHRS and CDR2 is YFSETQ in the germline V gene. Trimming pared 0 bases from V and 2 bases from J, leaving 7 bases between. CDR3 nucleotides: TGCGCCAGCAGCTTGGGTAGAAACACAGATACGCAGTATTTT. Protein: CASSLGRNTDTQYF.

CDR3 protein: CASSLGAGSPLHF. The CDR3 nucleotides are TGCGCCAGCAGCTTAGGGGCAGGATCACCCCTCCACTTT. This chain links TRBV5-1 with TRBJ1-6; D perhaps matches TRBD1 (5 bases). CDR1 SGHRS and CDR2 YFSETQ come from the germline V gene. The CDR3 is 13 residues long. V shed 2 bases and J shed 10 bases, with 10 bases lying between them.

This clone occurred a few times. The chain carries TRBV7-6 and TRBJ1-3, with 7 bases fitting TRBD1. Per germline, CDR1 SGHVS and CDR2 FNYEAQ. V lost 5 bases to trimming and J lost 3 bases; unmatched junction nucleotides: 10. The CDR3 is 16 residues long. The CDR3 is CASSIRQGGVGNTIYF. The CDR3 DNA follows: TGTGCCAGCAGCATCCGACAGGGTGGAGTTGGAAACACCATATATTTT.

V is TRBV11-2 and J is TRBJ2-1; D is undetermined. This CDR3 region has 14 residues. Germline lookup yields CDR1 SGHAT and CDR2 FQNNGV. Trimming shortened V by 0 bases and J by 6 bases, and 9 bases separated the two germline ends. DNA for the CDR3: TGTGCCAGCAGCTTAGATACAGTTAGCAATGAGCAGTTCTTC. Residues: CASSLDTVSNEQFF.

This clone was detected only a few times. The chain is built from TRBV29-1 and TRBJ1-1; 8 nucleotides match TRBD1. Germline CDR1 SQVTM, CDR2 ANQGSEA. V shed 8 bases, J shed 0 bases, and the junction held 11 bases outside the gene matches. This CDR3 comprises 15 residues. This CDR3 reads CSSGRDRPMNTEAFF. CDR3 sequence (DNA): TGCAGCTCGGGGCGGGACAGGCCCATGAACACTGAAGCTTTCTTT.

About this clone: Germline and junction disagree at one end, which may indicate a read error. The rearrangement links TRBV7-9 to TRBJ2-3; possibly TRBD2 for D (5 bases). This CDR3 is built from 14 residues. The germline V gene has CDR1 SEHNR and CDR2 FQNEAQ (reference sequence). Written as DNA, the CDR3 is TGTGTCAGCCAGGTTGGGGAACTGGACTATACGCAGTATTTT. This sequence encodes CVSQVGELDYTQYF.

The chain uses TRBV29-1 and TRBJ1-3; 7 nucleotides match TRBD1. Trimming at V came to 6 bases and at J to 3 bases, leaving 2 bases not matched to a gene. The germline V gene has CDR1 SQVTM and CDR2 ANQGSEA. The CDR3 loop spans 12 amino acids. CDR3 sequence: CSVTGFGNTIYF. CDR3 sequence (DNA): TGCAGCGTGACAGGGTTTGGAAACACCATATATTTT.

This clone has a single count. The sample carries other DNA sequences with the same CDR3. As DNA, the CDR3 is TGTGCCAGCAGCTTACCAGCGGGAGCGCCCTACGAGCAGTACTTC. Translating gives CASSLPAGAPYEQYF. The J gene is TRBJ2-7, the V gene TRBV5-6; 8 nucleotides align to TRBD2. CDR3 length equals 15 residues. Per germline, CDR1 SGHDT and CDR2 YYEEEE. J lost 2 bases, V lost 2 bases, and 6 bases had no gene match.

This sequence joins TRBV2 and TRBJ2-7; D might be TRBD2 (6 bases). There are 13 residues in the CDR3. Deletions cut 4 bases from V and 2 bases from J, with 9 bases between. Germline V gene data show CDR1 as SNHLY and CDR2 as FYNNEI. For the CDR3, the DNA is TGTGCCAGCAGTGTAGCGGAGCCCTACGAGCAGTACTTC. It encodes CASSVAEPYEQYF.

The chain recombines TRBV19 with TRBJ1-2; a weak D match, TRBD1 (5 bases). The ends were cut back, 6 bases at V and 5 bases at J, with 13 bases in the middle. The CDR3 runs 13 residues. Germline V gene sequence: CDR1 LNHDA, CDR2 SQIVND (reference sequence). The CDR3 spells CASSPPGGYGYTF. The CDR3 DNA follows: TGTGCCAGTAGCCCCCCGGGGGGATATGGCTACACCTTC. Supplemented by reference TRBV19 and TRBJ1-2, the full variable domain reads DGGITQSPKYLFRKEGQNVTLSCEQNLNHDAMYWYRQDPGQGLRLIYYSQIVNDFQKGDIAEGYSVSREKKESFPLTVTSAQKNPTAFYLCASSPPGGYGYTFGSGTRLTVV.

This chain connects TRBV19 to TRBJ1-3; D uncertain. The germline V gene encodes CDR1 LNHDA and CDR2 SQIVND (reference sequence). Trimming cost V 6 bases and J 1 base, with 10 bases left between them. This CDR3 contains 14 residues. The CDR3 DNA is TGTGCCAGTAGGGCGGTTGGTTCTGGAAACACCATATATTTT. Protein product: CASRAVGSGNTIYF.

Only a few counts were recorded for this clone. This chain connects TRBV5-1 to TRBJ2-4; no clear D. The CDR3 consists of 16 residues. With 0 bases removed from V and 0 bases from J, the gap between germline ends came to 10 bases. Germline lookup yields CDR1 SGHRS and CDR2 YFSETQ. CDR3 amino acids: CASSLEPGLAKNIQYF. In DNA, the CDR3 is TGCGCCAGCAGCTTGGAGCCAGGCTTAGCCAAAAACATTCAGTACTTC.

The CDR3 DNA reads as TGTGCCAGCAGCTCCTTGACAGGACCCTACGAGCAGTACTTC. Its translation is CASSSLTGPYEQYF. V is TRBV27 and J is TRBJ2-7; D is perhaps TRBD1 (6 bases). CDR1 and CDR2 (germline): MNHEY, SMNVEV (reference sequence). Deletions cut 6 bases from V and 2 bases from J, with 14 bases between. This CDR3 is built from 14 residues.

Only one count was recorded for this clone. The chain joins TRBV27 to TRBJ2-1, with D perhaps TRBD2 (6 bases). V was pared by 4 bases and J by 8 bases, with 12 bases between. Germline CDR1 and CDR2: MNHEY and SMNVEV (reference sequence). The CDR3 totals 13 residues. The CDR3 here is CASSWRGMHEQFF. CDR3 sequence (DNA): TGTGCCAGCAGTTGGAGGGGTATGCATGAGCAGTTCTTC.

This clone was recorded a few times. The chain recombines TRBV5-1 with TRBJ2-3; TRBD2 matches 9 bases. CDR3 length equals 15 residues. Germline V gene sequence: CDR1 SGHRS, CDR2 YFSETQ. V lost 1 base to trimming and J lost 6 bases; unmatched junction nucleotides: 6. The CDR3 sequence is CASSLLAGSQDTQYF. CDR3 nucleotide sequence: TGCGCCAGCAGCTTGCTAGCGGGGAGTCAGGATACGCAGTATTTT.

The rearrangement links TRBV7-9 to TRBJ2-1, with D uncertain. In germline, CDR1 is SEHNR, CDR2 FQNEAQ (reference sequence). V dropped 5 bases and J dropped 4 bases, with 12 bases sitting between them. This CDR3 is built from 14 residues. CDR3 DNA: TGTGCCAGCAGCCCCTCAGTGGAGTACAATGAGCAGTTCTTC. Translated, it gives CASSPSVEYNEQFF.